The subject of this entry is one TCR beta chain. This clone's antigen is unknown. No clone much larger than this one lies a single base away; base qualities are absent. TCR cDNA was synthesized by 5'RACE template switching, through which a universal primer site and unique molecular identifiers were introduced. Priming of cDNA synthesis was performed from both the TCR alpha and TCR beta constant segments. Library amplification used two PCR steps, and the second PCR step added sample barcodes and sequencing adapters. Sequencing of the libraries was done on either Illumina HiSeq 2500 (2x100 bp) or NovaSeq (2x150 bp). Per the authors' processing: MIGEC handled demultiplexing of reads and collapsing into UMI consensus sequences, while MiXCR performed V(D)J alignment. Vaccine-responding clonotypes were identified with edgeR using replicate PBMC samples, with FDR below 0.01 and a log2 fold change above 5 up to day 15 being required. CD4 or CD8 identity was assigned to each bulk clonotype according to whether the clonotype was present at higher abundance in the sequenced CD4 repertoire or the sequenced CD8 repertoire. Starting from the raw public reads, TCRdb applied fastp trimming at Q25, assembled clones with MiXCR and retained in-frame beta chains. CDR3 protein sequences are deduplicated, and each keeps its most common genes and DNA. The V and J calls were determined by TCRdb, not by the authors. The sample table records approximately 550,000 distinct CDR3 sequences; roughly 14% of these occur just once. The ten largest clonotypes hold over 12% of the sample.

Explained via the paper, the treatment or condition label denotes: live attenuated yellow fever vaccine strain. At each blood-draw timepoint, two biological replicates of bulk PBMCs were collected. PBMCs were isolated from peripheral blood using a standard Ficoll-Paque protocol. TriZol was used to extract RNA from bulk PBMCs, from CD4 and CD8 fractions, and from dextramer-positive and dextramer-negative fractions. This entry comes from a study of T cells after yellow fever vaccination (dated by TCRdb to about 2019). Background for the entire study: The SMART-Seq v4 Ultra Low Input RNA kit was used to prepare libraries from fractions with low cell numbers. To follow T-cell clones before and after primary and booster YFV17D yellow fever vaccination, bulk TCR alpha and beta repertoires were sequenced over time. Bulk PBMC replicates and cell subsets were isolated from blood drawn at multiple timepoints before and after both primary and secondary immunization. The cohort comprised two healthy male donors, one aged 18 to 30 and one aged 30 to 40 years.

Counted from cysteine to phenylalanine, this CDR3 has 15 amino acids. The DNA shown is the 45-base CDR3, in frame from base 1. Cut back by 5 bases and 0 bases, the V and J ends lie 14 bases apart. For CDR1 and CDR2, the germline V gene lists SQVTM and ANQGSEA. The paper as a whole reports these results and caveats: Compared with the primary T-cell response, the secondary T-cell response was faster but weaker, reaching its peak on day 5 rather than on day 15. Because only a couple of donors were included in the study, the extent to which the findings can be generalized is limited. A small fraction of clonotypes showed up in both the CD4 and CD8 compartments, probably as a result of convergent recombination. Computational filtering was required because FACS-sorted repertoires could contain abundant contaminating clonotypes from the bulk population. Most clones expanded after primary vaccination (around 96% of CD4 and approximately 86% of CD8) were re-detected after the booster, suggesting that broad memory maintenance occurred.

The source is a man under 40 who received the YFV17D yellow fever vaccine. The sequence is built from TRBV29-1 and TRBJ2-1; the D segment cannot be called with confidence. The source material was PBMCs, sampled on the day of the yellow fever booster vaccination. The CDR3 protein sequence reads: CSVRARPVSYNEQFF. Here is the DNA: TGCAGCGTTCGCGCCAGGCCGGTCTCCTACAATGAGCAGTTCTTC.